One sample yielded the 26 T cell receptor beta chains listed below, sequenced in a study of blood T cell repertoires in COVID-19. Sequencing was performed with immunoSEQ multiplex PCR; in TCRdb, only in-frame clones are kept and a portion is missing. Among fewer than 500,000 clones listed, more than 85% were seen once. The sequenced sample consisted of peripheral blood. These receptor sequences come from a woman in her thirties with acute or convalescent COVID-19.

The chain employs TRBV12-5 and TRBJ2-3; 7 bases are shared with TRBD1. In germline, CDR1 is LGHNT, CDR2 FRNRAP. After removal of 0 bases from V and 3 bases from J, the junction contained 6 bases not matched to a gene. The CDR3 spans 16 residues. Here the CDR3 DNA reads TGTGCTAGTGGTTTGGTTATTACAGGGGAGACAGATACGCAGTATTTT. Its protein is CASGLVITGETDTQYF.

The V call is TRBV28, the J call TRBJ1-1, with D possibly being TRBD1 (6 bases). Trimming stripped 8 bases from V and 4 bases from J, with 23 bases between. Per germline, CDR1 MDHEN and CDR2 SYDVKM. This CDR3 comprises 16 residues. CDR3 loop: CASRGGREFAGTEAFF. The CDR3 DNA sequence: TGTGCCAGCCGTGGGGGCAGAGAGTTTGCGGGCACTGAAGCTTTCTTT.

V gene TRBV6-5 combines with J gene TRBJ1-2; 9 nucleotides match TRBD1. V was pared by 5 bases and J by 8 bases, with 6 bases of the junction left unmatched. Germline V gives CDR1 MNHEY, CDR2 SVGAGI. This CDR3 has 13 amino acids. The CDR3 nucleotides are TGTGCCAGCAGTAGGACAGGGGTAGAGGGCTACACCTTC. Translated: CASSRTGVEGYTF.

This chain connects TRBV7-9 to TRBJ2-1, with a possible D match to TRBD1 (6 bases). Trimming removed 2 bases at V and 15 bases at J, with 14 bases between. Per the germline V gene, CDR1 is SEHNR and CDR2 is FQNEAQ (reference sequence). The CDR3 is 12 residues long. The CDR3 sequence: CASSLTQGATFF. The CDR3 DNA sequence: TGTGCCAGCAGCTTAACACAGGGTGCTACGTTCTTC.

This clone was observed once. J is TRBJ2-7 and V is TRBV28, with a tentative D call TRBD1 (6 bases). V gave up 2 bases and J gave up 3 bases, with 11 bases separating them. The CDR3 is made up of 14 amino acids. Germline loops: CDR1 MDHEN, CDR2 SYDVKM. CDR3 region: CASSLKQGVYEQYF. CDR3 nucleotide sequence: TGTGCCAGCAGTTTAAAACAGGGCGTCTACGAGCAGTACTTC.

This clone was recorded only once. The rearrangement uses TRBV19 and TRBJ1-4; D call uncertain. V was cut by 4 bases and J by 3 bases, with 6 bases left in between. The length of the CDR3 is 13 residues. Germline V gene lookup returns CDR1 LNHDA and CDR2 SQIVND (reference sequence). CDR3 loop: CASSTSPNEKLFF. The CDR3 coding sequence is TGTGCCAGTAGTACTAGCCCTAATGAAAAACTGTTTTTT. Full variable domain (missing parts from reference TRBV19 and TRBJ1-4): DGGITQSPKYLFRKEGQNVTLSCEQNLNHDAMYWYRQDPGQGLRLIYYSQIVNDFQKGDIAEGYSVSREKKESFPLTVTSAQKNPTAFYLCASSTSPNEKLFFGSGTQLSVL.

The rearrangement links TRBV2 to TRBJ2-1; 7 bases map to TRBD1. V gave up 4 bases and J gave up 4 bases; unmatched junction bases: 1. CDR3 length: 13 residues. The V gene's germline CDR1 is SNHLY and CDR2 FYNNEI. CDR3: CASSGDRYNEQFF. The CDR3 DNA sequence: TGTGCCAGCAGTGGGGACAGATACAATGAGCAGTTCTTC.

This chain uses TRBV7-2 with TRBJ1-1; maybe TRBD1 (6 bases). The CDR3 runs 14 residues. Germline V CDR1 and CDR2: SGHTA, FQGNSA. The V end was cut by 1 base, the J end by 4 bases, with 10 bases between. For the CDR3, the DNA is TGTGCCAGCAGCTTAGTAACAGGGTTCACTGAAGCTTTCTTT. It is translated as CASSLVTGFTEAFF.

The V gene is TRBV7-3, the J gene TRBJ2-5; the match to TRBD2 covers 7 bases. Unmatched junction bases numbered 11, after V lost 5 bases and J lost 5 bases. There are 15 residues in the CDR3. The germline V gene encodes CDR1 SGHTA and CDR2 FQGTGA. The CDR3 DNA follows: TGTGCCAGCAGCCCCACGCGGGGGACCCACGAGACCCAGTACTTC. This encodes CASSPTRGTHETQYF.

This clone was seen a few times. The chain is built from TRBV7-2 and TRBJ1-3, with 7 bases identical to TRBD1. This CDR3 spans 16 amino acids. V lost 5 bases to trimming and J lost 0 bases; unmatched junction nucleotides: 7. CDR1 SGHTA and CDR2 FQGNSA come from the germline V gene. This chain's CDR3 is CASSLDRAFSGNTIYF. In DNA, the CDR3 is TGTGCCAGCAGCCTCGACAGGGCGTTCTCTGGAAACACCATATATTTT.

The V and J genes are TRBV5-6 and TRBJ2-7; 8 bases fit TRBD1. V lost 1 base to trimming and J lost 3 bases; unmatched junction nucleotides: 3. Germline-derived CDR1 and CDR2 are SGHDT and YYEEEE. The CDR3 is made up of 14 amino acids. The CDR3 here is CASSLQGAGYEQYF. The CDR3 DNA is TGTGCCAGCAGCTTGCAGGGGGCGGGCTACGAGCAGTACTTC.

CDR3 loop: CASSKRGGGTDTQYF. The CDR3 DNA sequence: TGTGCCAGCAGTAAGCGGGGGGGCGGCACAGATACGCAGTATTTT. The rearrangement joins TRBV28 to TRBJ2-3, with 10 bases identical to TRBD2. After removal of 5 bases from V and 1 base from J, the junction contained 3 bases not matched to a gene. This CDR3 is built from 15 residues. CDR1 is MDHEN and CDR2 is SYDVKM in the germline V gene.

CDR3: CSASAGTGGDHSNQPQHF. The CDR3, as DNA: TGCAGTGCTAGTGCCGGGACAGGGGGCGATCATAGCAATCAGCCCCAGCATTTT. The J gene is TRBJ1-5, the V gene TRBV20-1; TRBD1 matches 12 bases. Germline assignment: CDR1 DFQATT and CDR2 SNEGSKA (reference sequence). J was trimmed by 0 bases and V by 3 bases; bases with no gene match: 9. The CDR3 is 18 residues long.

The chain uses TRBV28 and TRBJ2-7, with D unresolved. Germline assignment: CDR1 MDHEN and CDR2 SYDVKM. The CDR3 has 15 amino acids. Trimming removed 2 bases from V and 3 bases from J, with 14 bases in between. The CDR3 sequence: CASSLTAGNYYEQYF. The DNA for the CDR3 is TGTGCCAGCAGTTTAACGGCAGGTAATTACTACGAGCAGTACTTC.

This sequence joins TRBV27 and TRBJ2-7; TRBD2 agrees at 10 bases. The V gene end was trimmed by 1 base and the J gene end by 3 bases; junction bases not matched to a gene: 15. Germline loops: CDR1 MNHEY, CDR2 SMNVEV (reference sequence). The CDR3 runs 19 residues. This CDR3 is CASSLFGSPAGLAFYEQYF. The CDR3 coding sequence is TGTGCCAGCAGTTTATTTGGGTCACCCGCGGGACTAGCGTTCTACGAGCAGTACTTC.

V usage is TRBV9 and J usage is TRBJ1-5; D perhaps matches TRBD1 (5 bases). Germline V gene data show CDR1 as SGDLS and CDR2 as YYNGEE. There are 14 residues in the CDR3. V was pared by 4 bases and J by 6 bases, with 14 bases between. The chain's CDR3 is CASSRGWGGQPQHF. The DNA for the CDR3 is TGTGCCAGCAGCAGAGGCTGGGGGGGTCAGCCCCAGCATTTT.

CDR3 DNA sequence: TGTGCCAGCACAACCGGGACAGCGGAGACCCAGTACTTC. This sequence encodes CASTTGTAETQYF. The V gene is TRBV12-3 or TRBV12-4, the J gene TRBJ2-5; 7 bases agree with TRBD1. The V segment lost 7 bases and the J segment 5 bases; nucleotides outside the gene matches: 7. The CDR3 totals 13 residues.

The V gene is TRBV7-6, the J gene TRBJ2-5, with D perhaps TRBD2 (7 bases). Germline V CDR1 and CDR2: SGHVS, FNYEAQ. The CDR3 is made up of 16 amino acids. Trimming stripped 1 base from V and 5 bases from J, with 17 bases between. Written as DNA, the CDR3 is TGTGCCAGCAGCTTAGGATCCGGGGGGCGCCGGGAGACCCAGTACTTC. Protein: CASSLGSGGRRETQYF. The full variable domain, rest sourced from reference TRBV7-6 and TRBJ2-5, is GAGVSQSPRYKVTKRGQDVALRCDPISGHVSLYWYRQALGQGPEFLTYFNYEAQQDKSGLPNDRFSAERPEGSISTLTIQRTEQRDSAMYRCASSLGSGGRRETQYFGPGTRLLVL.

A single count supports this clone. This chain links TRBV6-4 with TRBJ2-3; TRBD2 agrees at 9 bases. Looked up from germline, CDR1 is MRHNA and CDR2 is SNTAGT. The CDR3 consists of 15 residues. J was trimmed by 2 bases and V by 5 bases; bases with no gene match: 5. CDR3 in amino acids: CASSQSGGTTDTQYF. The CDR3 DNA follows: TGTGCCAGCAGTCAAAGCGGGGGGACCACAGATACGCAGTATTTT.

V is TRBV5-1 and J is TRBJ2-3, with TRBD1 matching 9 bases. CDR3 length: 14 amino acids. Per the germline V gene, CDR1 is SGHRS and CDR2 is YFSETQ. V was clipped by 3 bases and J by 8 bases; unmatched bases: 7. CDR3 amino acids: CASSSGQGRGTQYF. For the CDR3, the DNA is TGCGCCAGCAGCTCGGGACAGGGCAGGGGTACGCAGTATTTT.

This chain connects TRBV7-6 to TRBJ2-1; 7 positions agree with TRBD2. The V and J ends lost 5 bases and 2 bases, in that order; junction bases with no gene match: 6. CDR3 length: 15 amino acids. CDR1 is SGHVS and CDR2 is FNYEAQ in the germline V gene. The CDR3 loop is CASSPGGGAYNEQFF. The CDR3 bases are TGTGCCAGCAGCCCCGGTGGGGGGGCCTACAATGAGCAGTTCTTC.

Note on this clone: Other DNA sequences in this specimen translate into the identical CDR3. The chain joins TRBV5-6 to TRBJ1-3; D call uncertain. CDR3 length: 16 residues. Deletions cut 2 bases from V and 0 bases from J, with 12 bases between. The germline gives CDR1 SGHDT, CDR2 YYEEEE. CDR3 loop: CASSFSPLSSGNTIYF. In nucleotides, the CDR3 is TGTGCCAGCAGCTTCAGTCCCCTTTCCTCTGGAAACACCATATATTTT.

The chain links TRBV9 to TRBJ2-5; TRBD1 matches 7 bases. V shed 4 bases, J shed 1 base, and the junction held 4 bases outside the gene matches. CDR1 SGDLS and CDR2 YYNGEE come from the germline V gene. The CDR3 loop spans 14 amino acids. The CDR3 reads CASSPGDSQETQYF. CDR3 nucleotides: TGTGCCAGCAGCCCCGGGGACAGCCAAGAGACCCAGTACTTC.

The chain carries TRBV9 and TRBJ2-5, with TRBD2 matching over 8 bases. This CDR3 contains 15 residues. Germline V gives CDR1 SGDLS, CDR2 YYNGEE. Unmatched junction bases numbered 6, after V lost 5 bases and J lost 0 bases. CDR3 region: CASSYSGANQETQYF. The DNA for the CDR3 is TGTGCCAGCAGTTATAGCGGGGCCAACCAAGAGACCCAGTACTTC.

This clone was observed once. The chain uses TRBV21-1 and TRBJ2-7; TRBD1 was called by the table and not checked on the DNA. TRBV21-1 is classified as a pseudogene. This CDR3 spans 16 amino acids. As DNA, the CDR3 is TGTGCCAGCAGCGCTAACTGGGACAGTACGACCTACGAGCAGTACTTC. This gives the protein CASSANWDSTTYEQYF.

The rearrangement links TRBV2 to TRBJ1-1; 7 nucleotides agree with TRBD1. Per germline, CDR1 SNHLY and CDR2 FYNNEI. CDR3 size: 14 residues. The V segment lost 7 bases and the J segment 5 bases; nucleotides outside the gene matches: 10. CDR3 coding DNA: TGTGCCAGCATCTTACGTCAGGGGGTGACTGAAGCTTTCTTT. This codes for CASILRQGVTEAFF.